The entry below gives a single TCR beta chain sequence along with its context. Its antigen is still unknown. Compared with germline, one end of the junction differs, possibly owing to a read error. TCRdb redid the calling of the reads with MiXCR, one entry per CDR3 protein. The table records fewer than 350,000 distinct CDR3 sequences, around a tenth of them present only once. CDR1 is KGHSH and CDR2 is LQKENI in the germline V gene. There are 12 residues in the CDR3. This record belongs to a study of T cell repertoires in cytomegalovirus infection. About the study: CMV infection plus the matching HLA type was flagged by public TCR beta signatures.

Overall study findings and caveats: The cumulative frequency of public TCR beta families distinguished individuals who carried CMV together with the relevant HLA. It was HLA-C-restricted CMV-specific TCR beta clonotypes that dominated the response ex vivo.

This sequence originates from a human donor in good health (CMV status not recorded). Some clones in this sample may be carry-over from other donors' samples. The chain is built from TRBV18 and TRBJ2-3; 7 bases map to TRBD1. The sequencing sample was made of PBMCs. The CDR3 bases are TGTGGCAGCTCACAGGGGACAGATACGCAGTATTTT. It specifies CGSSQGTDTQYF.